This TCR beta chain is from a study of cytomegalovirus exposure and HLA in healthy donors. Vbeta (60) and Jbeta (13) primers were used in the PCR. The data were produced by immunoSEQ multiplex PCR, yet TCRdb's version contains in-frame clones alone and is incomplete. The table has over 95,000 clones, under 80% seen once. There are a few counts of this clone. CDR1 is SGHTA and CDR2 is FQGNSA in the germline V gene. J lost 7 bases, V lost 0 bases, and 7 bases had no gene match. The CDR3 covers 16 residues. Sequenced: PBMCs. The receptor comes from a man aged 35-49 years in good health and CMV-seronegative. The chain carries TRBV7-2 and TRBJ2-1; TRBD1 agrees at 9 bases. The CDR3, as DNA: TGTGCCAGCAGCTTAGCCTCCGGGACAGGGAAGAATGAGCAGTTCTTC. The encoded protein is CASSLASGTGKNEQFF.